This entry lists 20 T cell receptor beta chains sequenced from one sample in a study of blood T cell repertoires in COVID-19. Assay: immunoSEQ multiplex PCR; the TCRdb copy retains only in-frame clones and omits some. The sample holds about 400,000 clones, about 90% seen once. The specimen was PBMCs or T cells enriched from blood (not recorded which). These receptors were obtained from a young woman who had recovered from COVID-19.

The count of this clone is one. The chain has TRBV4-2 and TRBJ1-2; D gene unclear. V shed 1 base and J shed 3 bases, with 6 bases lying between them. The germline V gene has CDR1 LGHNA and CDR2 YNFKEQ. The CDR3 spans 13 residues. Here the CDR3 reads CASSQGADYGYTF. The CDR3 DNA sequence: TGTGCCAGCAGCCAAGGGGCAGACTATGGCTACACCTTC.

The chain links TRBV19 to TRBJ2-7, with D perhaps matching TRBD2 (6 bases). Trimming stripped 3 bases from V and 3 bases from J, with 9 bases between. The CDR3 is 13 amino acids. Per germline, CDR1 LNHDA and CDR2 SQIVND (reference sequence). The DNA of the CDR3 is TGTGCCAGTAGTATTGCGGGACTCTACGAGCAGTACTTC. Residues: CASSIAGLYEQYF.

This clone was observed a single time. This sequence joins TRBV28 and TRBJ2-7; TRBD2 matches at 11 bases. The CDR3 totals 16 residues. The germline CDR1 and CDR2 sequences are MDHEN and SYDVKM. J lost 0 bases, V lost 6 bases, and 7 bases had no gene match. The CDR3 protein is CASSIAGLAASYEQYF. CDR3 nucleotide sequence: TGTGCCAGCAGCATCGCGGGACTAGCGGCCTCCTACGAGCAGTACTTC.

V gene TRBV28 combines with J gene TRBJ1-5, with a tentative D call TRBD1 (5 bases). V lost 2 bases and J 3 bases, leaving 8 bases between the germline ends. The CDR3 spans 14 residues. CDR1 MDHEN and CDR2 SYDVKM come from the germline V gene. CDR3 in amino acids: CASSLRQNNQPQHF. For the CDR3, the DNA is TGTGCCAGCAGTTTAAGACAGAACAATCAGCCCCAGCATTTT.

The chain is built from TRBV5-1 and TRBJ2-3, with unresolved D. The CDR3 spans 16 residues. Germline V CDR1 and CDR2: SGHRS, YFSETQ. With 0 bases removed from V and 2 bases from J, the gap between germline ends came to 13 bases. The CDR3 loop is CASSLGGSLFTDTQYF. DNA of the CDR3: TGCGCCAGCAGCTTGGGCGGCAGCCTCTTCACAGATACGCAGTATTTT. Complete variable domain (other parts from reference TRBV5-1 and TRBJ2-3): KAGVTQTPRYLIKTRGQQVTLSCSPISGHRSVSWYQQTPGQGLQFLFEYFSETQRNKGNFPGRFSGRQFSNSRSEMNVSTLELGDSALYLCASSLGGSLFTDTQYFGPGTRLTVL.

The CDR3 DNA reads TGTGCCAGCGGCATCGGAGTCGCTTCTGGAAACACCATATATTTT. It specifies CASGIGVASGNTIYF. The chain combines TRBV11-1 with TRBJ1-3; D is ambiguous. With 8 bases removed from V and 1 base from J, the gap between germline ends came to 15 bases. CDR1 is SGHAT and CDR2 is FQDESV in the germline V gene (reference sequence). The CDR3 consists of 15 residues.

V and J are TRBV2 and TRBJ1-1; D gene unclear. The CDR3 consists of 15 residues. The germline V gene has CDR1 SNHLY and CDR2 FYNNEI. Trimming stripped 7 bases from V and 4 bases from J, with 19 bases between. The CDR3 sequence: CASTMNGDESTEAFF. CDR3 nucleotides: TGTGCCAGCACCATGAACGGGGATGAGTCCACTGAAGCTTTCTTT.

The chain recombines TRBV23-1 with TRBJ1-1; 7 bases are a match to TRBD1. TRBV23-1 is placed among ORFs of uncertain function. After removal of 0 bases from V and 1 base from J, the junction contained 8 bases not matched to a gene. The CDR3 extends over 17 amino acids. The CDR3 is CASSQSSPGQRNTEAFF. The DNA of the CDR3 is TGCGCCAGCAGTCAATCGAGTCCGGGACAGAGGAACACTGAAGCTTTCTTT.

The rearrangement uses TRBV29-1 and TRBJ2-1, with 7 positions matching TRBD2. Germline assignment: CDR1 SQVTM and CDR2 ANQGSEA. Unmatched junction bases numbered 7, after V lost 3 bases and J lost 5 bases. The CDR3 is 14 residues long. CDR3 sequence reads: CSVERGSFNNEQFF. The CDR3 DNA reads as TGCAGCGTTGAGCGCGGGAGTTTTAACAATGAGCAGTTCTTC.

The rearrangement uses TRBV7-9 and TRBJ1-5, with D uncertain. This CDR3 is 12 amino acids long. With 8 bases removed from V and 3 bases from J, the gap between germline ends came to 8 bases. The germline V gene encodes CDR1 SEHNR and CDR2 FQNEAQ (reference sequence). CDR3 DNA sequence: TGTGCCAGCGGAGGGAACAATCAGCCCCAGCATTTT. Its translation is CASGGNNQPQHF.

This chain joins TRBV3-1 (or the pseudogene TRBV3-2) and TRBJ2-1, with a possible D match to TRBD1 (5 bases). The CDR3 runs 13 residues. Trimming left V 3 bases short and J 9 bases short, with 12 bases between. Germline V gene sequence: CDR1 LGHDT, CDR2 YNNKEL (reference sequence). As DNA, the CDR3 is TGTGCCAGCAGCCAGTCAGGGTTCGGTGAGCAGTTCTTC. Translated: CASSQSGFGEQFF.

The CDR3 DNA reads TGTGCCAGCAGCCGAACGGCGGGAGCTAACTATGGCTACACCTTC. This gives the protein CASSRTAGANYGYTF. J is TRBJ1-2 and V is TRBV7-8, with D hard to call. In germline, CDR1 is SGHVS, CDR2 FQNEAQ. There are 15 residues in the CDR3. Trimming removed 5 bases at V and 0 bases at J, with 13 bases between.

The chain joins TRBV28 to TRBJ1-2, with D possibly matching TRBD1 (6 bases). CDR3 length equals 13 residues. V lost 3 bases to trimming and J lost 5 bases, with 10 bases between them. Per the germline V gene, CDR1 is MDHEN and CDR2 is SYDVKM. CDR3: CASSFDRSYGYTF. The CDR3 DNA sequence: TGTGCCAGCAGTTTTGACAGGTCATATGGCTACACCTTC.

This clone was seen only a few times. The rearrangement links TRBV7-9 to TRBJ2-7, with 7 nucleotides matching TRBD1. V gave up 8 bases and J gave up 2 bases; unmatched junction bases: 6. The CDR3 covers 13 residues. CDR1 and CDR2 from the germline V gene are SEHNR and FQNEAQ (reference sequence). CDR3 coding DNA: TGTGCCAGCCAAACTCAGGGGGCCTACGAGCAGTACTTC. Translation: CASQTQGAYEQYF. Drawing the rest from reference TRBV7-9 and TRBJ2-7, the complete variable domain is DTGVSQNPRHKITKRGQNVTFRCDPISEHNRLYWYRQTLGQGPEFLTYFQNEAQLEKSRLLSDRFSAERPKGSFSTLEIQRTEQGDSAMYLCASQTQGAYEQYFGPGTRLTVT.

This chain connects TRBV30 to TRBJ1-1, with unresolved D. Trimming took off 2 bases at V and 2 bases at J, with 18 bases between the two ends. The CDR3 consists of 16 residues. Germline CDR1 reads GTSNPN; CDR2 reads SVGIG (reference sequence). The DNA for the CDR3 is TGTGCCTGGAGTTTGGACTCCCCGGGGATAAACACTGAAGCTTTCTTT. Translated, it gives CAWSLDSPGINTEAFF. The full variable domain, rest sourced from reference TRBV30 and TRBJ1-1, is SQTIHQWPATLVQPVGSPLSLECTVEGTSNPNLYWYRQAAGRGLQLLFYSVGIGQISSEVPQNLSASRPQDRQFILSSKKLLLSDSGFYLCAWSLDSPGINTEAFFGQGTRLTVV.

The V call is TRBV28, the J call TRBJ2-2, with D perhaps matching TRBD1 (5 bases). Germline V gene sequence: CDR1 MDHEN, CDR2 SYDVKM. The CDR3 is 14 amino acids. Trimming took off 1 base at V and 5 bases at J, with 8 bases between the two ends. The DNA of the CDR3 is TGTGCCAGCAGTTTATCAGGGTTTACCGGGGAGCTGTTTTTT. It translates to CASSLSGFTGELFF.

Here the CDR3 reads CAISYRHSNQPQHF. In DNA, the CDR3 is TGTGCCATCAGCTACAGGCATAGCAATCAGCCCCAGCATTTT. The chain combines TRBV10-3 with TRBJ1-5, with D tentatively TRBD1 (5 bases). The CDR3 has 14 residues. Germline loops: CDR1 ENHRY, CDR2 SYGVKD. V shed 6 bases and J shed 0 bases, with 9 bases lying between them.

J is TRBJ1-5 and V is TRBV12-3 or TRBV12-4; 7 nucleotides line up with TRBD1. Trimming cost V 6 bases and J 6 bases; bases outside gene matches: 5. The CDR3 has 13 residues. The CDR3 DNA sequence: TGTGCCAGCAGGGGACAGCCGGGTCAGCCCCAGCATTTT. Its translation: CASRGQPGQPQHF.

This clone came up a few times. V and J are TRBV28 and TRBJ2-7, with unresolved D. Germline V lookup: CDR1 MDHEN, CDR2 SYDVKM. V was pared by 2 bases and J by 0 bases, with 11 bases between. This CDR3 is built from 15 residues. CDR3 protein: CASSLEYRSSYEQYF. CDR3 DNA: TGTGCCAGCAGTTTAGAGTACAGAAGCTCCTACGAGCAGTACTTC.

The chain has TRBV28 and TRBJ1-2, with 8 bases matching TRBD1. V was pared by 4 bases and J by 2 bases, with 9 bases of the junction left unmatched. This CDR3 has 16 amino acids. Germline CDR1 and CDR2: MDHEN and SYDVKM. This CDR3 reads CASSSPRTGLNYGYTF. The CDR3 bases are TGTGCCAGCAGTTCCCCCCGGACAGGGTTAAACTATGGCTACACCTTC.